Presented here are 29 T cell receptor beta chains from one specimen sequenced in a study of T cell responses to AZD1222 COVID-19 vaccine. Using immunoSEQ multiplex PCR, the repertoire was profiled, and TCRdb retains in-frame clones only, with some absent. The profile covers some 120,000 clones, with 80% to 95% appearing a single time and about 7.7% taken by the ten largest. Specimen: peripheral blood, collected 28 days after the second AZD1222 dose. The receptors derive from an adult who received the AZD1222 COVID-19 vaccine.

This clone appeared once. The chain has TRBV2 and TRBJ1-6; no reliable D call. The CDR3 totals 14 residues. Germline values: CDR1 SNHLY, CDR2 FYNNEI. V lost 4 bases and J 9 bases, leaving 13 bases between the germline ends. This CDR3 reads CASSVRAPPSPLHF. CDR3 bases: TGTGCCAGCAGTGTCCGGGCCCCACCTTCACCCCTCCACTTT.

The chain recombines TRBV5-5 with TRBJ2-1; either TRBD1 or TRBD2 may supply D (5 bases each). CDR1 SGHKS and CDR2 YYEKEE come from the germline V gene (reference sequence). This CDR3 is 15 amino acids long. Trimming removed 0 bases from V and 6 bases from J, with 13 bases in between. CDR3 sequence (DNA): TGTGCCAGCAGCTTGGCGGGGCATTCGGGCAATGAGCAGTTCTTC. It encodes CASSLAGHSGNEQFF.

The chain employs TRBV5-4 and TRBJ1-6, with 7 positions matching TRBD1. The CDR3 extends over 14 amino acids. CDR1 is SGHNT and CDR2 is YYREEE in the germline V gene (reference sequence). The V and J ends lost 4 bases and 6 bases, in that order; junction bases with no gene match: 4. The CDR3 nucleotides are TGTGCCAGCAGCGGGGACAGCCTTAATTCACCCCTCCACTTT. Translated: CASSGDSLNSPLHF.

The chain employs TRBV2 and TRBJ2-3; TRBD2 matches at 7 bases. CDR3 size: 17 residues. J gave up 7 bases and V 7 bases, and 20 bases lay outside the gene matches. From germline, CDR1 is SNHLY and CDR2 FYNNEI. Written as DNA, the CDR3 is TGTGCCAGCAACGATGGACTAGAGCGCCTCCCAGGAAATACGCAGTATTTT. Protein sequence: CASNDGLERLPGNTQYF.

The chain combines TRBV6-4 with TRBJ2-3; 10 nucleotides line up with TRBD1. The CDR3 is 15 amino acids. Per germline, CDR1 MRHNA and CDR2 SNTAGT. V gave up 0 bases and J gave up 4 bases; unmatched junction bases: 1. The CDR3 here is CASSDSTGGADTQYF. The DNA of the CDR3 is TGTGCCAGCAGTGACTCGACAGGGGGCGCAGATACGCAGTATTTT.

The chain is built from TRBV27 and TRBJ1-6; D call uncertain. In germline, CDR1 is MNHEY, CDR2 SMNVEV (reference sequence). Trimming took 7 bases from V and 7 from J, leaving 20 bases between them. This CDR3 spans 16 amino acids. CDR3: CASIGGPVGMNSPLHF. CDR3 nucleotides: TGTGCCAGCATAGGAGGACCGGTCGGAATGAATTCACCCCTCCACTTT.

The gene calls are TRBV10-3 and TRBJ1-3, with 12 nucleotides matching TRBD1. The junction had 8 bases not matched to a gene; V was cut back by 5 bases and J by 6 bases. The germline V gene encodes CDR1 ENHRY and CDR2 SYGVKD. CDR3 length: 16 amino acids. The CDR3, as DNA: TGTGCCATCAGTCCCCCGGGACAGGGGGCCGAAAACACCATATATTTT. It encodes CAISPPGQGAENTIYF.

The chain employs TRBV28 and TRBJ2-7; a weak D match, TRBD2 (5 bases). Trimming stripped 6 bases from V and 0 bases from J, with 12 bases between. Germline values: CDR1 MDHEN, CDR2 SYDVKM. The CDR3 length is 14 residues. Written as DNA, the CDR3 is TGTGCCAGCAGGGAGGATCCGAGCTCCTACGAGCAGTACTTC. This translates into CASREDPSSYEQYF.

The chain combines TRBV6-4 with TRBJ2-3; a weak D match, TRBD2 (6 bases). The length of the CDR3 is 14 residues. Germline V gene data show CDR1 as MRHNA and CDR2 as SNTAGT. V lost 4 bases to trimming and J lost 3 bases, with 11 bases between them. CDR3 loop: CASSAAAGTDTQYF. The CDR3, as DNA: TGTGCCAGCAGTGCGGCGGCGGGGACAGATACGCAGTATTTT.

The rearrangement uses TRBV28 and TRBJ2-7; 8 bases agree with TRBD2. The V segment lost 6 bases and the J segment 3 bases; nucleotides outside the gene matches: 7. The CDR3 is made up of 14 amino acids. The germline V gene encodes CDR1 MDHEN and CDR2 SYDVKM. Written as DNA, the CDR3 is TGTGCCAGCAGGACTCCGGGACTAGTCTACGAGCAGTACTTC. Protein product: CASRTPGLVYEQYF.

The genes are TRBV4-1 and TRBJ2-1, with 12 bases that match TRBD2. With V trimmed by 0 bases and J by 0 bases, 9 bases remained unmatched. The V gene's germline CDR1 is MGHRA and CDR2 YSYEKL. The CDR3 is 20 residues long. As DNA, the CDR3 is TGCGCCAGCAGCCAAGATTCGCTAGCGGGAGGGTGGAGCTCCTACAATGAGCAGTTCTTC. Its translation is CASSQDSLAGGWSSYNEQFF.

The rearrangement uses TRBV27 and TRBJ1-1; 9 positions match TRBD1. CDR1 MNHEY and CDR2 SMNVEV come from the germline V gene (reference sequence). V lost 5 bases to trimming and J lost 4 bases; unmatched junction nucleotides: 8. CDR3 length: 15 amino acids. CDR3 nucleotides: TGTGCCAGCAGTCCGAGGACAGGGGCGGGCACTGAAGCTTTCTTT. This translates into CASSPRTGAGTEAFF.

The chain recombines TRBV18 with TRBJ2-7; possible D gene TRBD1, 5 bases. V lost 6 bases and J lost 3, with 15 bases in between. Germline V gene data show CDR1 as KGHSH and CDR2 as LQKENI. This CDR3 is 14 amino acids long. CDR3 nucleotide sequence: TGTGCCAGCTCCGCAGCGACAGTCATCTACGAGCAGTACTTC. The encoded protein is CASSAATVIYEQYF.

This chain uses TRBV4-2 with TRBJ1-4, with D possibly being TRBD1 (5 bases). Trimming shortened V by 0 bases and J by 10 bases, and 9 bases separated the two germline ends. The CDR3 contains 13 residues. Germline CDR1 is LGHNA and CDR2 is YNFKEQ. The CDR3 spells CASSQDTGAKLFF. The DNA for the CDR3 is TGTGCCAGCAGCCAAGATACCGGGGCAAAACTGTTTTTT.

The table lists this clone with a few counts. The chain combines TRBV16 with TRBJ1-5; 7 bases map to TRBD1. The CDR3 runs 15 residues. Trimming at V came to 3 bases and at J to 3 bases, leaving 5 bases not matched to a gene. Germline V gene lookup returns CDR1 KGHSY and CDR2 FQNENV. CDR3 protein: CASSHSGQANQPQHF. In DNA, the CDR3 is TGTGCCAGCAGCCATTCAGGACAGGCCAATCAGCCCCAGCATTTT.

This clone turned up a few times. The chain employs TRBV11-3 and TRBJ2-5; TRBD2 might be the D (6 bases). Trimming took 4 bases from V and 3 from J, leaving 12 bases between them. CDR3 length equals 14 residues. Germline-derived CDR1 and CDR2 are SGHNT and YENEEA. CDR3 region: CASSSRLAKETQYF. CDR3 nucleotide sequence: TGTGCCAGCAGCTCGCGTCTAGCGAAAGAGACCCAGTACTTC.

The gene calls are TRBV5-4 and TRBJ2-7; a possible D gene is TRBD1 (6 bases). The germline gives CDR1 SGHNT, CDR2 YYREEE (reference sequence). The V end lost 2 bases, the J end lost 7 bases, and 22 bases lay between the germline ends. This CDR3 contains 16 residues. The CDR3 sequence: CASSFRVAGAIGEQYF. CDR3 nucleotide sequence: TGTGCCAGCAGCTTCCGAGTGGCAGGGGCAATTGGGGAGCAGTACTTC.

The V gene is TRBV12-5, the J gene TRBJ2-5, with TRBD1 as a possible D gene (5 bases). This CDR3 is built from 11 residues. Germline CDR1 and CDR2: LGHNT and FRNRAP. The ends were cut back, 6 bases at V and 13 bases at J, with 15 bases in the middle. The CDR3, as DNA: TGTGCTAGTGGAACTGACAGTTCTCTGTACTTC. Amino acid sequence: CASGTDSSLYF.

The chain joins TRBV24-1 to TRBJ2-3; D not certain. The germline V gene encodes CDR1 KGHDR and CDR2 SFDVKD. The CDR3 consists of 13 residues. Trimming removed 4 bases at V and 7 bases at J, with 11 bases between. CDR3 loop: CATSENSRNTQYF. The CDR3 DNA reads TGTGCCACCAGTGAGAATAGTAGAAATACGCAGTATTTT.

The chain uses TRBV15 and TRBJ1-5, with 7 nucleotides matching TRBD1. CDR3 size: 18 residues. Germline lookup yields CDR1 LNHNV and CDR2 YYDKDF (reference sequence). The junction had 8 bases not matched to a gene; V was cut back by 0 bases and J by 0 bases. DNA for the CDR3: TGTGCCACCAGCAGAGATTGGGGGACAGAATATAGCAATCAGCCCCAGCATTTT. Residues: CATSRDWGTEYSNQPQHF.

The CDR3 is CASSEGTTGGYTF. The DNA of the CDR3 is TGTGCCAGTAGTGAGGGGACGACCGGAGGCTACACCTTC. The chain combines TRBV19 with TRBJ1-2; D may be TRBD1 (5 bases). V gave up 5 bases and J gave up 8 bases, with 15 bases separating them. Germline CDR1 is LNHDA and CDR2 is SQIVND (reference sequence). This CDR3 is 13 amino acids long.

Here the CDR3 DNA reads TGTGCCAGCAGCTTCTCTGGAAACACCATATATTTT. Translating it yields CASSFSGNTIYF. The genes are TRBV13 and TRBJ1-3; D is ambiguous. There are 12 residues in the CDR3. Germline V gives CDR1 PRHDT, CDR2 FYEKMQ (reference sequence). V lost 3 bases and J 0 bases, leaving 0 bases between the germline ends.

The CDR3 protein is CASSSLTAGFGGYTF. Written as DNA, the CDR3 is TGTGCCAGCAGCTCCCTCACCGCCGGATTCGGGGGCTACACCTTC. This chain joins TRBV9 and TRBJ1-2; D not resolved. Germline CDR1 is SGDLS and CDR2 is YYNGEE. The CDR3 extends over 15 amino acids. V lost 4 bases and J lost 8, with 21 bases in between.

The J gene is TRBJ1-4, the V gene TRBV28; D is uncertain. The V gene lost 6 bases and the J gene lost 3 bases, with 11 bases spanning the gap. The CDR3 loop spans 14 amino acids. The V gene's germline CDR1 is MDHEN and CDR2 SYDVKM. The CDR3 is CASRMAGPNEKLFF. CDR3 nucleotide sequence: TGTGCCAGCAGAATGGCCGGACCTAATGAAAAACTGTTTTTT. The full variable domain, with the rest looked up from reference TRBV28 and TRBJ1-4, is DVKVTQSSRYLVKRTGEKVFLECVQDMDHENMFWYRQDPGLGLRLIYFSYDVKMKEKGDIPEGYSVSREKKERFSLILESASTNQTSMYLCASRMAGPNEKLFFGSGTQLSVL.

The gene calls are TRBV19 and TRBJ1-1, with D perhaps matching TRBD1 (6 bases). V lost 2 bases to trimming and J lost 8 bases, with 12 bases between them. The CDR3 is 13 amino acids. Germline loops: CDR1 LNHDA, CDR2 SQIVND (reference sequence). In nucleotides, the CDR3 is TGTGCCAGTAGTATATGGGGGCAGGGAGAAGCTTTCTTT. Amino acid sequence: CASSIWGQGEAFF.

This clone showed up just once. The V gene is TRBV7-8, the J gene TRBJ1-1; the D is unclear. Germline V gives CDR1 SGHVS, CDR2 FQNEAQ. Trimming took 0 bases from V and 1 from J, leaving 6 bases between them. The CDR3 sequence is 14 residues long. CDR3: CASSLANTNTEAFF. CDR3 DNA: TGTGCCAGCAGCTTAGCGAACACGAACACTGAAGCTTTCTTT.

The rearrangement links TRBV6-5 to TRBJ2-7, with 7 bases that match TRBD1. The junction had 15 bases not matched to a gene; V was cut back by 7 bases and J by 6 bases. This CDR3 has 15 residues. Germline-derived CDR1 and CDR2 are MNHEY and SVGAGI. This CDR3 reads CASINGQVGAGEQYF. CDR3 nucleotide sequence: TGTGCCAGCATCAACGGACAGGTTGGGGCCGGCGAGCAGTACTTC.

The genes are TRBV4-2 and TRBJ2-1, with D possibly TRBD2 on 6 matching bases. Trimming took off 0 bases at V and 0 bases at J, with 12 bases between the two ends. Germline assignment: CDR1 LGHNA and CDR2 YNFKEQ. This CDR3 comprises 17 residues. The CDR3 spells CASSQDRSGSSYNEQFF. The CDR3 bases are TGTGCCAGCAGCCAAGATAGGTCCGGGAGCTCCTACAATGAGCAGTTCTTC.

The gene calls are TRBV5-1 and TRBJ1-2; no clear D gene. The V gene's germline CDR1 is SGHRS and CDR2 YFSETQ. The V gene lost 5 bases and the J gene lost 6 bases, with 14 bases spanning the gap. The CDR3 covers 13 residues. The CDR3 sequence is CASSDPGLDGYTF. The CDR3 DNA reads TGCGCCAGCAGTGATCCGGGCCTCGATGGCTACACCTTC.